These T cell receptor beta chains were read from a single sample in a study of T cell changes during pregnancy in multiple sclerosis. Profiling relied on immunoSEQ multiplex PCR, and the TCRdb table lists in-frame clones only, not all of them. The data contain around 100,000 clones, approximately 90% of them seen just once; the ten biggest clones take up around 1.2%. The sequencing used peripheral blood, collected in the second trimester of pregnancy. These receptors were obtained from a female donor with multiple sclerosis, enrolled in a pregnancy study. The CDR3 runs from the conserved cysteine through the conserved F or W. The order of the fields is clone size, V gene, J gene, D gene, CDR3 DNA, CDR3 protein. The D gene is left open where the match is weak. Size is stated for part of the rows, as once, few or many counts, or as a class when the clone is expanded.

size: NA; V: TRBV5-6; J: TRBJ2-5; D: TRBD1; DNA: TGTGCCAGCAGCCCGGGACAGGGGATGTGGGAGACCCAGTACTTC; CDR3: CASSPGQGMWETQYF
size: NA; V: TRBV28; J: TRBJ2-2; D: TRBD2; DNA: TGTGCCAGCAACCAACTAGCGGGGAACACCGGGGAGCTGTTTTTT; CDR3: CASNQLAGNTGELFF
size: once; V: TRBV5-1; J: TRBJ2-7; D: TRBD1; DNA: TGCGCCAGCAGCGAACTGACAGGGTACTCCTACGAGCAGTACTTC; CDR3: CASSELTGYSYEQYF
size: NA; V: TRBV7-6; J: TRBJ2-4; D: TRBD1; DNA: TGTGCCAGCAGCTTATTGGGACAGGGGGCGGGCAAAAACATTCAGTACTTC; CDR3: CASSLLGQGAGKNIQYF
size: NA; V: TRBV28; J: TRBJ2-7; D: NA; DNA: TGTGCCAGCAGGGGGACACCAACCTACGAGCAGTACTTC; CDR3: CASRGTPTYEQYF
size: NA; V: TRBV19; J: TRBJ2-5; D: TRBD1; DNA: TGTGCCAGTAGTATAGCCCAGGGGGCGGAGACCCAGTACTTC; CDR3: CASSIAQGAETQYF
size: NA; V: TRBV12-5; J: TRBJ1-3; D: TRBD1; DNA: TGTGCTAGTGGTAATGACAGGGGCGAGGACACCATATATTTT; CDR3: CASGNDRGEDTIYF
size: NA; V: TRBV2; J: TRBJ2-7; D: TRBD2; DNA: TGTGCCAGCACACTCCCGCTAGCGGAGTATATGGAGCAGTACTTC; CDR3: CASTLPLAEYMEQYF
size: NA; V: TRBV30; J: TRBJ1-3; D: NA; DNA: TGTGCCTGGCGGGGGGCGCGGGACACCATATATTTT; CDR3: CAWRGARDTIYF
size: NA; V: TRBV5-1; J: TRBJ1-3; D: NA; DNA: TGCGCCAGCAGCTTAGGACGGACTCAGATCTCTGGAAACACCATATATTTT; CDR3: CASSLGRTQISGNTIYF
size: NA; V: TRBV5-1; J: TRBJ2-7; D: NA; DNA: TGCGCCAGCAGCCCCGGGGGGACACGGGACGAGCAGTACTTC; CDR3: CASSPGGTRDEQYF
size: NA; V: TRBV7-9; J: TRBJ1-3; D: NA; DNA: TGTGCCAGCAGCTTCGGGAGAAACACCATATATTTT; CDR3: CASSFGRNTIYF
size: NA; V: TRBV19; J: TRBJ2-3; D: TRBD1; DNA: TGTGCCAGTAGTAAACTTCACATGACAGGGGCTAGCACAGATACGCAGTATTTT; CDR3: CASSKLHMTGASTDTQYF
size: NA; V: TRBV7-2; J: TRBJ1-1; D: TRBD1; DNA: TGTGCCAGCAGCACCAACGGGGGGACAGGGGTTAGCACTGAAGCTTTCTTT; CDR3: CASSTNGGTGVSTEAFF
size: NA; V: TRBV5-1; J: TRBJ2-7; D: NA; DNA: TGCGCCAGCAGCTTGGCCGGGTCCTACGAGCAGTACTTC; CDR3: CASSLAGSYEQYF
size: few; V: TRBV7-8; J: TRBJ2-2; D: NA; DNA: TGTGCCAGCAGCTTAACCCAGGGGAGCGGCGGGGAGCTGTTTTTT; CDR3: CASSLTQGSGGELFF
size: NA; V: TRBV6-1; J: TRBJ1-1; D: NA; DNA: TGTGCCAGCAGTGGGGGAGGCAGGCTGAACACTGAAGCTTTCTTT; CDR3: CASSGGGRLNTEAFF
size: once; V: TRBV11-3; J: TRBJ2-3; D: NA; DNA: TGTGCCAGCAGCTTAGCACCTAACGAACCAGATACGCAGTATTTT; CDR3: CASSLAPNEPDTQYF
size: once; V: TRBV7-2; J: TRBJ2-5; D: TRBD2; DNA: TGTGCCAGCAGCCAAGGGACTAGCGGGCAAGAGACCCAGTACTTC; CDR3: CASSQGTSGQETQYF
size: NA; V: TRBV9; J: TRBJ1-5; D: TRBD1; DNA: TGTGCCAGCAGCGTAGATAGGACAGGGACCTATAGCAATCAGCCCCAGCATTTT; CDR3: CASSVDRTGTYSNQPQHF
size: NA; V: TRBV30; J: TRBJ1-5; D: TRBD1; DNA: TGTGCCTGGAGTCAAGCAGGGGGCCAGCCCCAGCATTTT; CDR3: CAWSQAGGQPQHF
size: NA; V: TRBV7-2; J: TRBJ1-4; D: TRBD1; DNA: TGTGCCAGCAGCTTGACAGGGGCTAATGAAAAACTGTTTTTT; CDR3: CASSLTGANEKLFF
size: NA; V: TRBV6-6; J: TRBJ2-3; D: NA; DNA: TGTGCCAGCAGTTACTCGTCCGCAGATACGCAGTATTTT; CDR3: CASSYSSADTQYF
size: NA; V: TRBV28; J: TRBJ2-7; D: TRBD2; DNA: TGTGCCAGCTGTTTCCTTGGGACTAGGTCCTACGAGCAGTACTTC; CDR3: CASCFLGTRSYEQYF
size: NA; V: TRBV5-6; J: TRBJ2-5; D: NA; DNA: TGTGCCAGCAGCTCCCGTCCATCCCCCGGAGAGACCCAGTACTTC; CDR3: CASSSRPSPGETQYF
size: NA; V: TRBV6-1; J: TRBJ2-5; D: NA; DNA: TGTGCCAGCAGTGAATCGCACGGTAAAGAGACCCAGTACTTC; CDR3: CASSESHGKETQYF
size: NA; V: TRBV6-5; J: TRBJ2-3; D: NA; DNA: TGTGCCAGCAGTTCGGGACTCGCAACAGATACGCAGTATTTT; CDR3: CASSSGLATDTQYF
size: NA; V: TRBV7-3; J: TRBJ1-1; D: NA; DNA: TGTGCCAGCAGCTTAACTAAGGGAGTTGAAGCTTTCTTT; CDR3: CASSLTKGVEAFF
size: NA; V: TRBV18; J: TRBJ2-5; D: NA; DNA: TGTGCCAGCTCCCCCGACAGTCAAGAGACCCAGTACTTC; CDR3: CASSPDSQETQYF
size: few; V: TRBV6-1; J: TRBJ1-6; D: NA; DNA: TGTGCCAGCAGTGAAGCCAGCGGGGAGAGGCCCCTCCACTTT; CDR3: CASSEASGERPLHF
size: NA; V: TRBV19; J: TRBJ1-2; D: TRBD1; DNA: TGTGCCACTATAGAGGAGACAGGGGCCTATGGCTACACCTTC; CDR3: CATIEETGAYGYTF